A selection of T cell receptor beta chains follows, all from one sample in a study of blood T cell repertoires in COVID-19. Sequencing was performed with immunoSEQ multiplex PCR; in TCRdb, only in-frame clones are kept and a portion is missing. The sample shows roughly 140,000 clones, over 80% of them seen only once. Material: peripheral blood. The receptors come from a woman aged 45-59 years with acute or convalescent COVID-19. Each CDR3 is given with its conserved first and last residue. D genes are given only for firm matches. Only part of the rows carry a size: once, few, many, or a class if the clone is expanded.

j_call d_call clone_size v_call cdr3_aa cdr3_nt
TRBJ1-6 TRBD1 . TRBV7-2 CASSLGIIGRGKSPLHF TGTGCCAGCAGCTTAGGGATTATTGGCAGGGGGAAGTCACCCCTCCACTTT
TRBJ2-3 . . TRBV13 CASSPGTTDTQYF TGTGCCAGCAGCCCCGGGACTACAGATACGCAGTATTTT
TRBJ1-5 TRBD1 . TRBV18 CASSPGTGENSNQPQHF TGTGCCAGCTCACCAGGGACAGGGGAGAATAGCAATCAGCCCCAGCATTTT
TRBJ2-7 TRBD1 . TRBV7-9 CASSNARDRGLFYEQYF TGTGCCAGCAGCAACGCTCGGGACAGGGGTTTGTTCTACGAGCAGTACTTC
TRBJ2-3 TRBD1 . TRBV11-3 CASSTGQGADTQYF TGTGCCAGCAGCACTGGACAGGGAGCAGATACGCAGTATTTT
TRBJ1-2 TRBD1 few TRBV7-2 CASSRGTGRYGYTF TGTGCCAGCAGCAGAGGGACAGGGCGCTATGGCTACACCTTC
TRBJ1-2 TRBD1 . TRBV7-2 CASSLATGGYGYTF TGTGCCAGCAGCTTAGCGACAGGGGGCTATGGCTACACCTTC
TRBJ1-1 . . TRBV6-4 CASSGQQGTEAFF TGTGCCAGCAGTGGCCAGCAGGGCACTGAAGCTTTCTTT
TRBJ2-3 . . TRBV5-1 CASSPGGEGTDTQYF TGCGCCAGCAGCCCAGGCGGGGAGGGCACAGATACGCAGTATTTT
TRBJ2-1 . . TRBV5-8 CASSLVTVYNEQFF TGTGCCAGCAGCTTGGTCACTGTCTACAATGAGCAGTTCTTC
TRBJ2-3 . . TRBV5-1 CASSLGSGRTDTQYF TGCGCCAGCAGCTTGGGTAGCGGCCGCACAGATACGCAGTATTTT
TRBJ1-4 . . TRBV5-1 CASSADSATNEKLFF TGCGCCAGCAGCGCCGACAGTGCAACTAATGAAAAACTGTTTTTT
TRBJ1-1 . . TRBV28 CASLGVRAFF TGTGCCAGCCTAGGTGTTAGGGCTTTCTTT
TRBJ1-1 . . TRBV20-1 CSASGQGGTEAFF TGCAGTGCTAGTGGTCAGGGAGGGACTGAAGCTTTCTTT
TRBJ1-2 . . TRBV12-3/TRBV12-4 CASSSGRYSGYTF TGTGCCAGCTCCTCAGGGCGGTATAGCGGCTACACCTTC
TRBJ2-1 . . TRBV28 CASRIAGTYNEQFF TGTGCCAGCAGGATAGCTGGAACCTACAATGAGCAGTTCTTC
TRBJ2-3 . . TRBV9 CASSSRAFGDTQYF TGTGCCAGCAGCTCCAGGGCGTTTGGGGATACGCAGTATTTT
TRBJ1-4 . . TRBV12-3/TRBV12-4 CASSWAGKEKLFF TGTGCCAGCAGTTGGGCAGGAAAAGAAAAACTGTTTTTT
TRBJ1-4 . . TRBV7-9 CASSYRVRLYNEKLFF TGTGCCAGCAGCTACCGCGTCCGTCTATATAATGAAAAACTGTTTTTT
TRBJ1-4 . once TRBV27 CASSSRVNEKLFF TGTGCCAGCAGTTCCAGGGTTAATGAAAAACTGTTTTTT
TRBJ2-3 . . TRBV11-3 CASSFQAGSTGMADTQYF TGTGCCAGCAGCTTTCAGGCGGGGTCGACAGGGATGGCAGATACGCAGTATTTT
TRBJ1-5 TRBD1 . TRBV4-2 CASSHSSGTGNQPQHF TGTGCCAGCAGCCATTCCTCCGGGACAGGCAATCAGCCCCAGCATTTT
TRBJ2-5 . . TRBV3-1/TRBV3-2 CASSSTYQETQYF TGTGCCAGCAGCTCGACATATCAAGAGACCCAGTACTTC
TRBJ1-5 . . TRBV5-1 CASSLGGQSNQPQHF TGCGCCAGCAGCTTGGGAGGGCAGAGCAATCAGCCCCAGCATTTT
TRBJ1-1 . . TRBV3-1/TRBV3-2 CASSVQGITEAFF TGTGCCAGCAGTGTTCAGGGAATTACTGAAGCTTTCTTT
TRBJ2-2 . . TRBV2 CASNTLEGAGELFF TGTGCCAGCAATACGCTCGAGGGGGCCGGGGAGCTGTTTTTT
TRBJ2-2 TRBD2 . TRBV5-4 CASSLLLGGSAGELFF TGTGCCAGCAGCTTGTTGTTGGGGGGGAGTGCCGGGGAGCTGTTTTTT